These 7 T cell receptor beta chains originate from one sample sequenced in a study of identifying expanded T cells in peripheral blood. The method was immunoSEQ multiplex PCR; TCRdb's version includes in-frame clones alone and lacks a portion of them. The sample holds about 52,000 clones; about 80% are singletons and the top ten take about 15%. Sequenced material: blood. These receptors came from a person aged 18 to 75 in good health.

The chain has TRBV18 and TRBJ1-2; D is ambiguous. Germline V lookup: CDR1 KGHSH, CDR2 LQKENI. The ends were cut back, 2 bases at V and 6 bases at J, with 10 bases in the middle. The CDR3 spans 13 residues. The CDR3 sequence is CASSPSVTDGYTF. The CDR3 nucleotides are TGTGCCAGCTCACCATCTGTTACCGATGGCTACACCTTC.

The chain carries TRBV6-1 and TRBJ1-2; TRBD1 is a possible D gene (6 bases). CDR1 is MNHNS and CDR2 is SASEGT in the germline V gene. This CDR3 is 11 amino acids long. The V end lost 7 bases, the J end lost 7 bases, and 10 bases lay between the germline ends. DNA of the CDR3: TGTGCCAGCACGGGGGGCGCTGGCTACACCTTC. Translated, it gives CASTGGAGYTF.

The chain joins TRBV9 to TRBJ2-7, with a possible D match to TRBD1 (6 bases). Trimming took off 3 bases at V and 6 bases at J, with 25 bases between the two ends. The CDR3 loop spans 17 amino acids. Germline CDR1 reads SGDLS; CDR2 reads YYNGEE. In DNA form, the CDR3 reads TGTGCCAGCAGCGCCGTCGGATCAGGCAGGGGCCCAGTCGAGCAGTACTTC. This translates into CASSAVGSGRGPVEQYF.

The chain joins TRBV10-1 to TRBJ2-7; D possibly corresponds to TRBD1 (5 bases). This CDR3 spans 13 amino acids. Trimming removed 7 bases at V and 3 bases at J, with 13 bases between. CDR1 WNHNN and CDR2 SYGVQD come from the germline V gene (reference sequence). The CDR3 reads CASIGRVGYEQYF. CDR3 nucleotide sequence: TGCGCCAGCATTGGCAGGGTAGGCTACGAGCAGTACTTC.

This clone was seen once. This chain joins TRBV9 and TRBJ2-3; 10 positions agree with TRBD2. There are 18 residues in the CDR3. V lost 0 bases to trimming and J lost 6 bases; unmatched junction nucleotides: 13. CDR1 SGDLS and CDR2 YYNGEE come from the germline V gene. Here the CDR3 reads CASSVGVPSGGVRDTQYF. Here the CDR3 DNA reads TGTGCCAGCAGCGTAGGGGTCCCCAGCGGGGGGGTGAGGGATACGCAGTATTTT. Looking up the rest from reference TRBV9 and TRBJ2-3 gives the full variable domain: DSGVTQTPKHLITATGQRVTLRCSPRSGDLSVYWYQQSLDQGLQFLIQYYNGEERAKGNILERFSAQQFPDLHSELNLSSLELGDSALYFCASSVGVPSGGVRDTQYFGPGTRLTVL.

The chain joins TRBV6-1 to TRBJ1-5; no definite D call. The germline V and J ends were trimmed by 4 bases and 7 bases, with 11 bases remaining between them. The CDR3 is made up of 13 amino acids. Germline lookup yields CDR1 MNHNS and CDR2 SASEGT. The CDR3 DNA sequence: TGTGCCAGCAGTGGGGAGGTTCAACAGCCCCAGCATTTT. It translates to CASSGEVQQPQHF.

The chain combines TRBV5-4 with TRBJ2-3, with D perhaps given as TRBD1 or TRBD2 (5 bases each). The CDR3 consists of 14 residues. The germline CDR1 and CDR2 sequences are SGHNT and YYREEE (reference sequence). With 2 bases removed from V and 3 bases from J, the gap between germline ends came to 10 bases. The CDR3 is CASSLGWGTDTQYF. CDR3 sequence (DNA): TGTGCCAGCAGCTTAGGGTGGGGGACAGATACGCAGTATTTT.